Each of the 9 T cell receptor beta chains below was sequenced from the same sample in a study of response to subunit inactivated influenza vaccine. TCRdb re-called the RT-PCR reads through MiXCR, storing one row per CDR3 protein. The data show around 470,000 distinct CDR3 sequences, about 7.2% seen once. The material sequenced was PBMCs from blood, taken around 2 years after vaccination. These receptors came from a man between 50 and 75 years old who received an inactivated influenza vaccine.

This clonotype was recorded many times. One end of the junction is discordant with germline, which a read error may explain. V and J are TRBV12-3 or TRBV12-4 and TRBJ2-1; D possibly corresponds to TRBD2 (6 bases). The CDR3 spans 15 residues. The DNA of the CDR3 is TGTGCCAGCAGATTAGGGACTCCTCTAAACAATGAGCAGTTCTTC. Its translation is CASRLGTPLNNEQFF.

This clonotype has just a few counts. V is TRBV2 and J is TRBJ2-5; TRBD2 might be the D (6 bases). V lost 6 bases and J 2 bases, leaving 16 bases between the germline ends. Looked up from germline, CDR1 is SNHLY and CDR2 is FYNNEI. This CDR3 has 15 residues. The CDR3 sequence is CASRGLLARQETQYF. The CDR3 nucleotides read TGTGCCAGCAGGGGACTTTTAGCGCGGCAAGAGACCCAGTACTTC.

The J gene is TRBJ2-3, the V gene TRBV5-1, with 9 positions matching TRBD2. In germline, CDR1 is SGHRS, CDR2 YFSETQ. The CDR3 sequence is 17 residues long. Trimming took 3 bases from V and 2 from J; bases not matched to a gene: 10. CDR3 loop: CASSSGASGDFTDTQYF. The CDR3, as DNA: TGCGCCAGCAGCTCGGGGGCTAGCGGGGACTTCACAGATACGCAGTATTTT.

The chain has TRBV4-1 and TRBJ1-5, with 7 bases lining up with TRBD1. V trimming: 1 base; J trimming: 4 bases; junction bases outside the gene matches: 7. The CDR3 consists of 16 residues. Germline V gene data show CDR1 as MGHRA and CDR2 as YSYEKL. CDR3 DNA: TGCGCCAGCAGCCAAGTACTCGGACAGGTAAATCAGCCCCAGCATTTT. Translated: CASSQVLGQVNQPQHF.

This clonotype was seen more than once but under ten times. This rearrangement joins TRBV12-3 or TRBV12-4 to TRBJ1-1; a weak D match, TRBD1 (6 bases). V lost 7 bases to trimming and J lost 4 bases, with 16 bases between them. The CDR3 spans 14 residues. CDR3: CASISGGPGTEAFF. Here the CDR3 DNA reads TGTGCCAGCATTTCGGGGGGCCCGGGCACTGAAGCTTTCTTT.

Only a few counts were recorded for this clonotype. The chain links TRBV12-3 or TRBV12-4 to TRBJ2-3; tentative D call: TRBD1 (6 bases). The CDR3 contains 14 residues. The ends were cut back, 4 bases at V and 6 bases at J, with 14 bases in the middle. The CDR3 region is CASSWGQGKDTQYF. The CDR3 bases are TGTGCCAGCAGTTGGGGGCAGGGTAAGGATACGCAGTATTTT.

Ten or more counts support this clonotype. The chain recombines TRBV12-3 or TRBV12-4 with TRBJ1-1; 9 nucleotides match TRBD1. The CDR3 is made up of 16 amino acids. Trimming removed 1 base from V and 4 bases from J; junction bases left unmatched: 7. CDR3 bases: TGTGCCAGCAGTTTAGGGGGACAGGGTGTGCCCACTGAAGCTTTCTTT. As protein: CASSLGGQGVPTEAFF.

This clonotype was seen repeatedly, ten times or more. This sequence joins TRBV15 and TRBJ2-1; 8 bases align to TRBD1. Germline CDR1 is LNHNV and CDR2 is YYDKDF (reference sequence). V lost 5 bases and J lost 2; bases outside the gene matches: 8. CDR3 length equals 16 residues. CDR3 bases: TGTGCCACCAGCGGGCGGACAGGGCAAGCCTACAATGAGCAGTTCTTC. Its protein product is CATSGRTGQAYNEQFF.

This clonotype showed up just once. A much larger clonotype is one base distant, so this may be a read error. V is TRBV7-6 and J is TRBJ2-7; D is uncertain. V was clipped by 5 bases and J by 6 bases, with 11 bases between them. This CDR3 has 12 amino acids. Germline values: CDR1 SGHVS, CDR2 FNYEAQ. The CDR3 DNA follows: TGTGCCAGCAGCCTAAGTTTCAGCGAGCAGTACTTC. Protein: CASSLSFSEQYF.